The 27 T cell receptor beta chains presented below share a single source sample, sequenced in a study of cytomegalovirus exposure and HLA in healthy donors. Repertoires were generated with immunoSEQ multiplex PCR, while TCRdb's copy carries only in-frame clones and drops some. The data show about 330,000 clones, roughly 89% seen once. The sequencing sample was made of PBMCs. The receptors were sampled from a woman under 30 in good health and CMV-seronegative.

The V gene is TRBV10-3, the J gene TRBJ2-7; 13 positions match TRBD2. J was trimmed by 2 bases and V by 8 bases; bases with no gene match: 0. The CDR3 is made up of 13 amino acids. Per the germline V gene, CDR1 is ENHRY and CDR2 is SYGVKD. CDR3 DNA: TGTGCCATCGGGACTAGCGGGACCTACGAGCAGTACTTC. Translated: CAIGTSGTYEQYF.

As concerns this clone: The sample has other DNA sequences that encode this CDR3 too. The chain combines TRBV5-6 with TRBJ2-1; D is unclear. The CDR3 runs to 11 residues. V lost 0 bases, J lost 9 bases, and 4 bases lay in between. The germline V gene has CDR1 SGHDT and CDR2 YYEEEE. The CDR3 region is CASSLAVEQFF. DNA of the CDR3: TGTGCCAGCAGCTTGGCGGTTGAGCAGTTCTTC.

The chain recombines TRBV4-3 with TRBJ2-7; a weak D match, TRBD2 (5 bases). Trimming pared 4 bases from V and 1 base from J, leaving 11 bases between. From germline, CDR1 is LGHNA and CDR2 YSLEER. The CDR3 spans 14 residues. CDR3 loop: CASSPASSSYEQYF. In nucleotides, the CDR3 is TGCGCCAGCAGCCCGGCTAGCAGTTCCTACGAGCAGTACTTC.

The V gene is TRBV6-5, the J gene TRBJ2-4, with TRBD1 as a possible D gene (6 bases). V was trimmed by 6 bases and J by 0 bases, leaving 9 bases between them. In germline, CDR1 is MNHEY, CDR2 SVGAGI. The CDR3 loop spans 14 amino acids. Here the CDR3 reads CASRGAVAKNIQYF. In nucleotides, the CDR3 is TGTGCCAGCAGGGGGGCGGTAGCCAAAAACATTCAGTACTTC.

This clone was seen only a few times. The rearrangement links TRBV27 to TRBJ1-2, with unresolved D. This CDR3 is built from 13 residues. Trimming took 3 bases from V and 3 from J, leaving 8 bases between them. The germline gives CDR1 MNHEY, CDR2 SMNVEV (reference sequence). The CDR3 protein is CASSFREDYGYTF. Written as DNA, the CDR3 is TGTGCCAGCAGTTTTCGGGAAGACTATGGCTACACCTTC.

The gene calls are TRBV10-3 and TRBJ2-2; 10 bases are shared with TRBD1. This CDR3 has 14 residues. Germline assignment: CDR1 ENHRY and CDR2 SYGVKD. The V segment lost 7 bases and the J segment 5 bases; nucleotides outside the gene matches: 4. CDR3 sequence: CAIMGDRGTGELFF. Written as DNA, the CDR3 is TGTGCCATCATGGGGGACAGGGGAACCGGGGAGCTGTTTTTT.

The rearrangement links TRBV9 to TRBJ1-5; the match to TRBD1 covers 10 bases. V dropped 4 bases and J dropped 3; count of bases not matched to a gene: 4. The CDR3 consists of 15 residues. Germline V gives CDR1 SGDLS, CDR2 YYNGEE. This chain's CDR3 is CASSSGTGVNQPQHF. In DNA form, the CDR3 reads TGTGCCAGCAGCTCAGGGACAGGGGTCAATCAGCCCCAGCATTTT.

Only one count was recorded for this clone. Germline is not matched at one junction end, which may reflect a read error. This chain links TRBV5-5 with TRBJ1-1; D is undetermined. CDR1 SGHKS and CDR2 YYEKEE come from the germline V gene (reference sequence). The length of the CDR3 is 13 residues. The CDR3 loop reads CASSLGGNTEAFF. The CDR3 DNA reads TGTGCCAGCAGCTTGGGAGGGAACACTGAAGCTTTTTTT. The full variable domain, completed using reference TRBV5-5 and TRBJ1-1, is DAGVTQSPTHLIKTRGQQVTLRCSPISGHKSVSWYQQVLGQGPQFIFQYYEKEERGRGNFPDRFSARQFPNYSSELNVNALLLGDSALYLCASSLGGNTEAFFGQGTRLTVV.

This rearrangement joins TRBV9 to TRBJ2-1, with 12 bases that match TRBD1. Germline loops: CDR1 SGDLS, CDR2 YYNGEE. CDR3 length equals 17 residues. V gave up 2 bases and J gave up 7 bases; unmatched junction bases: 10. The CDR3 reads CASSVPRGQGARNEQFF. The CDR3 nucleotides read TGTGCCAGCAGCGTCCCCCGGGGACAGGGGGCGCGGAATGAGCAGTTCTTC.

This clone is medium-sized by share. This chain links TRBV25-1 with TRBJ1-2; 12 positions match TRBD1. The germline V gene has CDR1 MGHDK and CDR2 SYGVNS. Trimming removed 3 bases from V and 8 bases from J; junction bases left unmatched: 7. The CDR3 is 15 amino acids. The CDR3 DNA follows: TGTGCCAGCAGTGACCCGGGACAGGGGGCTTGGGGCTACACCTTC. Translated: CASSDPGQGAWGYTF.

This chain connects TRBV27 to TRBJ2-7; the D gene is possibly TRBD2 (6 bases). Germline assignment: CDR1 MNHEY and CDR2 SMNVEV (reference sequence). The CDR3 spans 16 residues. V lost 2 bases to trimming and J lost 3 bases, with 17 bases between them. In DNA form, the CDR3 reads TGTGCCAGCAGTTTAAGTGCAGTAGCGGTGATCTACGAGCAGTACTTC. Protein sequence: CASSLSAVAVIYEQYF.

This chain joins TRBV5-1 and TRBJ2-2; TRBD1 aligns across 8 bases. There are 16 residues in the CDR3. V was clipped by 4 bases and J by 2 bases; unmatched bases: 7. Germline-derived CDR1 and CDR2 are SGHRS and YFSETQ. CDR3: CASSHPTGVNTGELFF. The CDR3 nucleotides read TGCGCCAGCAGCCACCCGACAGGGGTAAACACCGGGGAGCTGTTTTTT.

This clone turned up a few times. The V gene is TRBV28, the J gene TRBJ1-2; D gene uncertain. The ends were cut back, 1 base at V and 2 bases at J, with 8 bases in the middle. Germline CDR1 MDHEN, CDR2 SYDVKM. This CDR3 contains 14 residues. The CDR3 region has the DNA TGTGCCAGCAGTTTATTCACAGAAAACTATGGCTACACCTTC. This translates into CASSLFTENYGYTF.

The chain is built from TRBV5-1 and TRBJ2-1; possibly TRBD2 for D (6 bases). The CDR3 totals 15 residues. Trimming took 0 bases from V and 8 from J, leaving 15 bases between them. Per the germline V gene, CDR1 is SGHRS and CDR2 is YFSETQ. In DNA, the CDR3 is TGCGCCAGCAGCTTGGAAGGAGGGTTAGTCGATGAGCAGTTCTTC. This encodes CASSLEGGLVDEQFF.

The chain employs TRBV5-4 and TRBJ2-5; D is perhaps TRBD2 (6 bases). The CDR3 contains 15 residues. Germline V lookup: CDR1 SGHNT, CDR2 YYREEE (reference sequence). V lost 0 bases and J lost 0, with 9 bases in between. The CDR3 DNA reads as TGTGCCAGCAGCTTGGCCGCGGGGAACCAAGAGACCCAGTACTTC. Translation: CASSLAAGNQETQYF. Based on the CDR3 plus reference TRBV5-4 and TRBJ2-5, the full variable domain is ETGVTQSPTHLIKTRGQQVTLRCSSQSGHNTVSWYQQALGQGPQFIFQYYREEENGRGNFPPRFSGLQFPNYSSELNVNALELDDSALYLCASSLAAGNQETQYFGPGTRLLVL.

The chain is built from TRBV23-1 and TRBJ1-2; 8 nucleotides match TRBD1. TRBV23-1 counts as an open reading frame of uncertain function. The length of the CDR3 is 17 residues. The V segment lost 0 bases and the J segment 7 bases; nucleotides outside the gene matches: 13. CDR3 loop: CASSQSGEQGEGSGYTF. The CDR3 nucleotides are TGCGCCAGCAGTCAATCGGGGGAACAGGGGGAAGGTTCTGGCTACACCTTC.

The chain couples TRBV7-9 to TRBJ2-7; tentative D call: TRBD1 (6 bases). Looked up from germline, CDR1 is SEHNR and CDR2 is FQNEAQ (reference sequence). This CDR3 spans 14 amino acids. V lost 6 bases to trimming and J lost 0 bases, with 12 bases between them. CDR3 DNA sequence: TGTGCCAGCAGTCCACAGGGACCCTCCTACGAGCAGTACTTC. The encoded protein is CASSPQGPSYEQYF.

V and J are TRBV27 and TRBJ2-1, with 14 positions matching TRBD2. Losses at the gene ends were 5 bases for V and 9 bases for J; bases not matched to a gene: 12. The CDR3 length is 17 residues. Germline V gene sequence: CDR1 MNHEY, CDR2 SMNVEV (reference sequence). The CDR3 loop is CASSTPQGLAGVGEQFF. The CDR3 DNA reads as TGTGCCAGCAGTACCCCCCAGGGACTAGCGGGAGTCGGTGAGCAGTTCTTC.

The chain links TRBV7-2 to TRBJ2-1, with 7 bases aligning to TRBD2. Germline-derived CDR1 and CDR2 are SGHTA and FQGNSA. The CDR3 length is 17 residues. The junction had 11 bases not matched to a gene; V was cut back by 6 bases and J by 0 bases. The CDR3 reads CASRSALGGSSYNEQFF. Here the CDR3 DNA reads TGTGCCAGCAGATCCGCGCTGGGGGGGAGCTCCTACAATGAGCAGTTCTTC.

The V call is TRBV11-3, the J call TRBJ2-1; D may be TRBD2 (6 bases). The CDR3 consists of 17 residues. Between the trimmed V and J ends, which lost 5 bases and 6 bases, there was a span of 23 bases. CDR1 SGHNT and CDR2 YENEEA come from the germline V gene. CDR3 protein: CASSHPSQSSGSNEQFF. The CDR3 coding sequence is TGTGCCAGCAGCCATCCCTCCCAAAGTAGCGGAAGCAATGAGCAGTTCTTC.

The chain combines TRBV9 with TRBJ1-2, with 9 bases fitting TRBD1. The V gene end was trimmed by 0 bases and the J gene end by 1 base; junction bases not matched to a gene: 7. The CDR3 length is 17 residues. Germline V gene sequence: CDR1 SGDLS, CDR2 YYNGEE. The chain's CDR3 is CASSVDATGGSNYGYTF. The CDR3 DNA reads as TGTGCCAGCAGCGTAGATGCCACAGGGGGCAGTAACTATGGCTACACCTTC.

J is TRBJ2-7 and V is TRBV5-4; 7 nucleotides align to TRBD2. The CDR3 length is 15 residues. Trimming cost V 4 bases and J 5 bases; bases outside gene matches: 12. CDR1 is SGHNT and CDR2 is YYREEE in the germline V gene (reference sequence). The CDR3 DNA reads TGTGCCAGCAGCCCGGGCGGGGGTCCTCCTAACGAGCAGTACTTC. It is translated as CASSPGGGPPNEQYF.

The chain joins TRBV7-6 to TRBJ2-5; D is possibly TRBD2 (5 bases). The CDR3 is 14 amino acids. CDR1 SGHVS and CDR2 FNYEAQ come from the germline V gene. With 2 bases removed from V and 5 bases from J, the gap between germline ends came to 12 bases. In nucleotides, the CDR3 is TGTGCCAGCAGCTTAACGGACGAGCGGGAGACCCAGTACTTC. This sequence encodes CASSLTDERETQYF.

The V call is TRBV11-3, the J call TRBJ1-1; no reliable D call. CDR1 and CDR2 (germline): SGHNT, YENEEA. The CDR3 extends over 13 amino acids. The V end lost 5 bases, the J end lost 1 base, and 8 bases lay between the germline ends. The chain's CDR3 is CASSPQWNTEAFF. The CDR3 DNA is TGTGCCAGCAGCCCACAGTGGAACACTGAAGCTTTCTTT. The whole variable domain, filled in from reference TRBV11-3 and TRBJ1-1, reads EAGVVQSPRYKIIEKKQPVAFWCNPISGHNTLYWYLQNLGQGPELLIRYENEEAVDDSQLPKDRFSAERLKGVDSTLKIQPAELGDSAVYLCASSPQWNTEAFFGQGTRLTVV.

V gene TRBV19 combines with J gene TRBJ2-5; 11 bases line up with TRBD2. The CDR3 sequence is 16 residues long. J gave up 0 bases and V 2 bases, and 2 bases lay outside the gene matches. Per the germline V gene, CDR1 is LNHDA and CDR2 is SQIVND (reference sequence). CDR3 DNA sequence: TGTGCCAGTAGTATACTAGCGGGGGGAAACCAAGAGACCCAGTACTTC. Encoded protein: CASSILAGGNQETQYF.

The genes are TRBV15 and TRBJ1-4; D unclear. Germline V gene lookup returns CDR1 LNHNV and CDR2 YYDKDF (reference sequence). Trimming stripped 4 bases from V and 6 bases from J, with 9 bases between. CDR3 length equals 13 residues. CDR3 region: CATSTALDEKLFF. Here the CDR3 DNA reads TGTGCCACCAGCACCGCGCTGGATGAAAAACTGTTTTTT.

The chain joins TRBV25-1 to TRBJ2-7; D is possibly TRBD1 (5 bases). CDR3 size: 12 residues. V was trimmed by 3 bases and J by 3 bases, leaving 6 bases between them. Germline-derived CDR1 and CDR2 are MGHDK and SYGVNS. The DNA for the CDR3 is TGTGCCAGCAGTGAGGACATCTACGAGCAGTACTTC. Translation gives CASSEDIYEQYF.